Listed here are 19 T cell receptor beta chains from one sample, sequenced in a study of T cell repertoires in cytomegalovirus infection. These receptors have no known antigen. MiXCR, applied by TCRdb to the reads, yields one record per CDR3 protein. The sample includes 75,000 to 95,000 distinct CDR3 sequences, about 44% seen only once; the top ten take approximately 95%. The material was CD8+ T cells from cultured PBMCs, obtained from culture after CMV antigen stimulation. The source is a human donor in good health (CMV status not recorded). Some clones in this sample may be carry-over from other donors' samples.

The gene calls are TRBV27 and TRBJ1-2; perhaps TRBD1 as D (6 bases). Trimming removed 6 bases at V and 5 bases at J, with 19 bases between. The CDR3 totals 15 residues. CDR1 MNHEY and CDR2 SMNVEV come from the germline V gene (reference sequence). DNA of the CDR3: TGTGCCAGCAGAATAGGGGGGGGCTTGCGTTATGGCTACACCTTC. It is translated as CASRIGGGLRYGYTF.

On this clonotype: Germline and junction disagree at one end, which may indicate a read error. V is TRBV7-2 and J is TRBJ1-5; the D is unclear. Germline CDR1 SGHTA, CDR2 FQGNSA. The CDR3 has 13 amino acids. CDR3 bases: TGTGCCAGAAGCTTAGAAGCCCAACGGCCCCAGCATTTT. Translated, it gives CARSLEAQRPQHF.

This clonotype was detected a few times. The chain links TRBV12-3 or TRBV12-4 to TRBJ2-5, with TRBD2 matching over 8 bases. The V gene end was trimmed by 5 bases and the J gene end by 4 bases; junction bases not matched to a gene: 12. This CDR3 has 16 residues. The CDR3 here is CASSPGRGGRSETQYF. As DNA, the CDR3 is TGTGCCAGCAGTCCCGGGCGCGGGGGGCGATCAGAGACCCAGTACTTC.

This clonotype was counted a few times. The V and J genes are TRBV29-1 and TRBJ1-5; D not certain. The CDR3 is made up of 15 amino acids. V dropped 6 bases and J dropped 0 bases, with 15 bases sitting between them. Germline loops: CDR1 SQVTM, CDR2 ANQGSEA. CDR3 DNA sequence: TGCAGCGTGGTAATGGACCCTGATAGCAATCAGCCCCAGCATTTT. Protein sequence: CSVVMDPDSNQPQHF.

This rearrangement joins TRBV7-6 to TRBJ2-3; 16 positions agree with TRBD2. The germline gives CDR1 SGHVS, CDR2 FNYEAQ. This CDR3 spans 15 amino acids. Trimming at V came to 6 bases and at J to 8 bases, leaving 5 bases not matched to a gene. The CDR3 loop is CASSLGLAGGPTQYF. The CDR3 DNA reads as TGTGCCAGCAGTTTGGGACTAGCGGGAGGGCCTACGCAGTATTTT.

The chain combines TRBV4-1 with TRBJ2-1; D gene ambiguous. Between the trimmed V and J ends, which lost 4 bases and 8 bases, there was a span of 9 bases. The CDR3 has 12 residues. Germline V gene data show CDR1 as MGHRA and CDR2 as YSYEKL. As DNA, the CDR3 is TGCGCCAGCAGCCTAGGAACCTATGAGCAGTTCTTC. Translating it yields CASSLGTYEQFF.

The V gene is TRBV7-2, the J gene TRBJ1-1; D perhaps matches TRBD1 (5 bases). The V end was cut by 1 base, the J end by 8 bases, with 8 bases between. CDR1 SGHTA and CDR2 FQGNSA come from the germline V gene. This CDR3 region has 12 residues. DNA of the CDR3: TGTGCCAGCAGCTTAGGCAGGGCCGAAGCTTTCTTT. Its translation: CASSLGRAEAFF.

Regarding this clonotype: One junction end disagrees with the germline gene, perhaps due to a read error. J is TRBJ2-7 and V is TRBV6-1; 8 bases are a match to TRBD1. CDR1 and CDR2 from the germline V gene are MNHNS and SASEGT. The CDR3 runs 13 residues. CDR3: CAGRQGLSYEQYF. The CDR3 DNA sequence: TGTGCCGGCAGACAGGGGTTATCCTACGAGCAGTACTTC.

This clonotype showed up just once. This rearrangement joins TRBV2 to TRBJ2-7; perhaps TRBD2 as D (6 bases). The V gene lost 6 bases and the J gene lost 2 bases, with 17 bases spanning the gap. Germline-derived CDR1 and CDR2 are SNHLY and FYNNEI. CDR3 length: 15 amino acids. The CDR3 DNA is TGTGCCAGCAGGGAGGGACTCCTGGTACCCTACGAGCAGTACTTC. Its protein is CASREGLLVPYEQYF.

This clonotype was seen a handful of times. The gene calls are TRBV11-2 and TRBJ2-3; D possibly corresponds to TRBD2 (5 bases). CDR1 is SGHAT, CDR2 FQNNGV, per germline. V was pared by 0 bases and J by 5 bases, with 6 bases between. This CDR3 contains 13 residues. Written as DNA, the CDR3 is TGTGCCAGCAGCTTAGATAGCGTAGATACGCAGTATTTT. Translated: CASSLDSVDTQYF.

This rearrangement joins TRBV12-3 or TRBV12-4 to TRBJ2-7, with D maybe TRBD2 (6 bases). The CDR3 loop spans 15 amino acids. Trimming pared 6 bases from V and 2 bases from J, leaving 17 bases between. The DNA of the CDR3 is TGTGCCAGCAGCCCCGGGGGTAGCGGAGCCTACGAGCAGTACTTC. It is translated as CASSPGGSGAYEQYF.

This clonotype has only a few counts. This rearrangement joins TRBV7-6 to TRBJ2-3; 7 bases are a match to TRBD1. The V segment lost 5 bases and the J segment 2 bases; nucleotides outside the gene matches: 19. CDR3 length: 19 residues. CDR1 is SGHVS, CDR2 FNYEAQ, per germline. CDR3 coding DNA: TGTGCCAGCAGCCTCACCGAGGACAGGTCTTACGCAGACACAGATACGCAGTATTTT. This sequence encodes CASSLTEDRSYADTDTQYF.

The chain uses TRBV20-1 and TRBJ2-5; possibly TRBD2 for D (6 bases). The CDR3 has 14 residues. Germline V gene data show CDR1 as DFQATT and CDR2 as SNEGSKA (reference sequence). The CDR3 here is CSHRTGRREETQYF. The CDR3 DNA reads as TGCAGCCACCGCACTGGGAGGCGAGAGGAGACCCAGTACTTC.

This clonotype occurred many times. The chain recombines TRBV28 with TRBJ2-2; D is unresolved. Trimming shortened V by 5 bases and J by 1 base, and 17 bases separated the two germline ends. This CDR3 region has 17 residues. Germline CDR1 MDHEN, CDR2 SYDVKM. DNA for the CDR3: TGTGCCAGCAGTACCCAGATTTCGGCGATGAACACCGGGGAGCTGTTTTTT. Protein sequence: CASSTQISAMNTGELFF. Looking up the rest from reference TRBV28 and TRBJ2-2 gives the full variable domain: DVKVTQSSRYLVKRTGEKVFLECVQDMDHENMFWYRQDPGLGLRLIYFSYDVKMKEKGDIPEGYSVSREKKERFSLILESASTNQTSMYLCASSTQISAMNTGELFFGEGSRLTVL.

This clonotype was recorded a few times. The chain carries TRBV12-3 or TRBV12-4 and TRBJ2-5, with D hard to call. CDR3 size: 13 residues. V shed 3 bases and J shed 4 bases, with 9 bases lying between them. The CDR3 DNA reads as TGTGCCAGCAGTTTTCGGATGACAGAGACCCAGTACTTC. Translated: CASSFRMTETQYF.

V gene TRBV14 combines with J gene TRBJ1-2; D call uncertain. The CDR3 is 15 residues long. V lost 0 bases and J lost 4, with 12 bases in between. Germline V lookup: CDR1 SGHDN, CDR2 FVKESK. The CDR3 sequence is CASSQDGQTIYGYTF. CDR3 nucleotides: TGTGCCAGCAGCCAAGACGGCCAGACAATCTATGGCTACACCTTC.

The V gene is TRBV12-3 or TRBV12-4, the J gene TRBJ2-2; 7 positions agree with TRBD2. V was clipped by 6 bases and J by 5 bases; unmatched bases: 9. The CDR3 is 15 amino acids. Here the CDR3 DNA reads TGTGCCAGCAGCTCAAGCGGGGATGGGACCGGGGAGCTGTTTTTT. Its translation: CASSSSGDGTGELFF.

This clonotype showed up many times. The chain is built from TRBV7-2 and TRBJ1-1; tentatively, D is TRBD1 (6 bases). CDR1 and CDR2 (germline): SGHTA, FQGNSA. CDR3 length: 15 amino acids. V lost 4 bases and J 4 bases, leaving 16 bases between the germline ends. The CDR3 bases are TGTGCCAGCAGCTCAACAGGGCTGGGGGTCACTGAAGCTTTCTTT. Its translation is CASSSTGLGVTEAFF. The full variable domain, its missing parts supplied by reference TRBV7-2 and TRBJ1-1, is GAGVSQSPSNKVTEKGKDVELRCDPISGHTALYWYRQSLGQGLEFLIYFQGNSAPDKSGLPSDRFSAERTGGSVSTLTIQRTQQEDSAVYLCASSSTGLGVTEAFFGQGTRLTVV.

This clonotype occurred a few times. The chain recombines TRBV7-9 with TRBJ1-1; D not resolved. The CDR3 contains 12 residues. V was clipped by 4 bases and J by 5 bases, with 8 bases between them. Germline CDR1 is SEHNR and CDR2 is FQNEAQ (reference sequence). DNA for the CDR3: TGTGCCAGCAGCTCGCGCCTAACTGAAGCTTTCTTT. Translating it yields CASSSRLTEAFF.